The TCR beta chain under discussion was sequenced for a study of cytomegalovirus exposure and HLA in healthy donors. Looking at the study overall: In a later analysis, the roughly 120 validation repertoires were reported to have used the same platform as the approximately 620 first-cohort repertoires. Study results and limitations: Most TCR sequences showed up rarely, but some public TCRs showed up in many donors.

Only in-frame clones appear in the TCRdb table, and some are missing; sequencing was by immunoSEQ multiplex PCR. The profile covers more than 85,000 clones, with around 87% appearing a single time and almost 1.5% taken by the ten largest. The CDR3 loop spans 16 amino acids. Germline CDR1 reads MGHRA; CDR2 reads YSYEKL. V lost 2 bases, J lost 3 bases, and 6 bases stayed unmatched. This clone was seen just once. Its antigen is not known. Specimen: PBMCs. The TCR comes from a woman aged 25 to 45 in good health and CMV-seropositive. The V call is TRBV4-1, the J call TRBJ2-5, with 10 nucleotides matching TRBD2. CDR3 nucleotides: TGCGCCAGCAGCCAACCACCGGGACTAGCGAAAGAGACCCAGTACTTC. This sequence encodes CASSQPPGLAKETQYF.